Listed below are T cell receptor beta chains from one sample, sequenced in a study of OX40 agonist ivuxolimab in advanced cancers. Clones were sequenced by immunoSEQ multiplex PCR, and TCRdb holds only the in-frame ones, with some missing. The sample records 45,000 to 50,000 clones, around 85% being singletons. This specimen was CD4+ or CD8+ T cells sorted from blood, taken in a trial of the OX40 agonist ivuxolimab. These TCRs come from an adult with an advanced solid tumor such as melanoma, head and neck, liver or kidney cancer. CDR3s include the opening cysteine and the closing phenylalanine or tryptophan.

v_call cdr3_aa
TRBV21-1 CASSSQGRRTDTQYF
TRBV6-4 CASRRSGTSTDTQYF
TRBV6-6 CAIRATGGPYEQYF
TRBV7-9 CASSFGTSGNTGELFF
TRBV7-8 CASSLAPPYEQYF
TRBV6-1 CASTGYTF
TRBV18 CASSPGGAYTEAFF
TRBV30 CASDSLSYNEQFF
TRBV14 CASSQGRTNYGYTF
TRBV6-5 CASSYSRGVQNIQYF
TRBV30 CAWRRVFGGDYGYTF
TRBV19 CASTGQGGNQPQHF
TRBV9 CASSPGWSGGVPGELFF
TRBV10-3 CAISGSGTTSYNEQFF
TRBV6-5 CASSYSTFHSGNTIYF
TRBV4-3 CASSPGTGGGTGELFF
TRBV27 CASSLFQGFPYEQYF
TRBV5-4 CASSLGTNTDTQYF
TRBV2 CASTLVRDSPLHF
TRBV7-8 CASSLGGLVSYEQYF
TRBV9 CASSVVQGHNEQFF
TRBV5-1 CASSFGDSVSYEQYF
TRBV7-9 CASTRTSGWAGANTGELFF
TRBV2 CASSGTGHYNSPLHF
TRBV15 CATSRDGGGRRLNEQFF
TRBV18 CASSPPGQGYQPQHF
TRBV10-3 CAISEPGQGGTDTQYF
TRBV4-1 CASSQPTSGANVLTF
TRBV10-2 CASSGSSRGNEQFF
TRBV23-1 CASRLTTSNAYEQYF
TRBV6-6 CASTLTSGLYEQYF
TRBV19 CASSFTGQGNQPQHF